These T cell receptor beta chains were read from a single sample in a study of blood T cell repertoires in COVID-19. This table comes from immunoSEQ multiplex PCR, and its TCRdb copy is limited to in-frame clones, with some not included. The sample carries about 62,000 clones, 88% recorded once. Sequencing used peripheral blood. The receptors were sampled from a human donor in a cohort sampled during active COVID-19. CDR3s leave out the opening cysteine and the closing phenylalanine or tryptophan. Each record gives: V gene, clone size, J gene, CDR3 protein. Not every row has a clone size; where given, it reads once, few, many or a size class.

TRBV10-2,.,TRBJ2-1,ASSEGTTAYNEQF
TRBV5-1,few,TRBJ2-1,ASSLALAYNEQF
TRBV1,few,TRBJ2-7,TSSQVQRSYEQY
TRBV29-1,.,TRBJ1-1,SVVGNTEAF
TRBV28,.,TRBJ2-2,ASSSPPTGTGELF
TRBV30,.,TRBJ2-5,AWIEPRGLPKY
TRBV7-6,.,TRBJ2-1,ASSLIRDREYNEQF
TRBV9,.,TRBJ1-6,ASSVAAEGQSSPLH
TRBV9,.,TRBJ2-1,ASSVDNEQF
TRBV5-1,.,TRBJ2-1,ASSLTGGYYNEQF
TRBV19,.,TRBJ1-1,ASTPTGYTEAF
TRBV11-2,.,TRBJ2-7,ASSLGLAYEQY
TRBV10-2,.,TRBJ2-7,ASILQGVPYEQY
TRBV6-5,.,TRBJ2-7,ARGGTSSGEQY
TRBV6-5,.,TRBJ1-6,ASALGTYNSPLH
TRBV19,.,TRBJ2-7,ASSITTHYEQY
TRBV4-1,few,TRBJ2-7,ASSQVETEISYEQY